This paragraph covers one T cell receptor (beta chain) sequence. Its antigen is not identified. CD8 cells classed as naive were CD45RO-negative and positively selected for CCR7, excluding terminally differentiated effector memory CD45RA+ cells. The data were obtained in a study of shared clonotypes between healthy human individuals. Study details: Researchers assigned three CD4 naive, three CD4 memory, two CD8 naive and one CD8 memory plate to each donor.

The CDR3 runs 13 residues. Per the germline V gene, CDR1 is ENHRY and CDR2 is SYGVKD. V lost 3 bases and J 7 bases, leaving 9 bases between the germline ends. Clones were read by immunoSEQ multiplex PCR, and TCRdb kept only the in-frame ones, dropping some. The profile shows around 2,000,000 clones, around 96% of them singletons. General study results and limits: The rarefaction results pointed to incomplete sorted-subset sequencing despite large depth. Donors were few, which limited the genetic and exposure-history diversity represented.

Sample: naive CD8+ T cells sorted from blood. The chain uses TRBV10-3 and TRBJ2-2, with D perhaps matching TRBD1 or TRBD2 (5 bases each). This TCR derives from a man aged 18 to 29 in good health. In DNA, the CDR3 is TGTGCCATCAGTGACGGGGCAAACGGGGAGCTGTTTTTT. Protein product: CAISDGANGELFF.